Detailed here is one T cell receptor (beta chain). This sample was taken from a study of low-dose radiotherapy and immunotherapy resistance in tumors. In the study overall: Participants in Cohort 1 were administered 0.5 Gy per fraction at 2-week intervals, to a cumulative dose of 6.5 Gy.

V was trimmed by 5 bases and J by 6 bases, leaving 11 bases between them. The germline V gene encodes CDR1 SGHTA and CDR2 FQGNSA. The CDR3 covers 13 residues. Patients qualified if they had advanced solid tumors that lacked tumor-infiltrating lymphocytes. With TRAV- and TRBV-specific primers, first-strand cDNA was made, covering the alpha and beta chains. It was with a constant-region primer and a V-primer adapter that TCRs were amplified over approximately 18 PCR cycles. TCRdb used MiXCR to reprocess the reads, holding one entry per CDR3 protein. The table shows about 6,200 distinct CDR3 sequences, with around 80% occurring only once.

This TCR was sampled from a human donor with advanced metastatic prostate, ovarian, gallbladder or colorectal cancer (not recorded which). This table probably holds off-target reads from a library built for another chain. The chain has TRBV7-2 and TRBJ1-5; TRBD1 might be the D (5 bases). The CDR3 DNA reads TGTGCCAGCAGCGAGAGGGGAGGTCAGCCCCAGCATTTT. It translates to CASSERGGQPQHF.